This T cell receptor (beta chain) is drawn from a study of T-cell reconstitution after alpha-beta-depleted transplantation in children. This clonotype was detected ten times or more. Germline CDR1 and CDR2: SGHTA and FQGNSA. V was trimmed by 0 bases and J by 9 bases, leaving 9 bases between them. This CDR3 is built from 13 residues. Using unique molecular identifiers, the investigators prepared the TCRbeta library. In TCRdb, the PCR reads were re-called with MiXCR into one record per CDR3 protein. Here the sample spans some 450,000 distinct CDR3 sequences, approximately 42% being singletons. The V gene is TRBV7-2, the J gene TRBJ2-4, with D hard to call. The sequenced sample was PBMCs, obtained before TCRalphabeta/CD19-depleted stem cell transplant. This TCR derives from a girl aged 2-10 years with aplastic anemia, due to receive a stem cell transplant. This chain's CDR3 is CASSLAPSGIQYF. The CDR3 bases are TGTGCCAGCAGCTTAGCCCCGTCGGGCATTCAGTACTTC.